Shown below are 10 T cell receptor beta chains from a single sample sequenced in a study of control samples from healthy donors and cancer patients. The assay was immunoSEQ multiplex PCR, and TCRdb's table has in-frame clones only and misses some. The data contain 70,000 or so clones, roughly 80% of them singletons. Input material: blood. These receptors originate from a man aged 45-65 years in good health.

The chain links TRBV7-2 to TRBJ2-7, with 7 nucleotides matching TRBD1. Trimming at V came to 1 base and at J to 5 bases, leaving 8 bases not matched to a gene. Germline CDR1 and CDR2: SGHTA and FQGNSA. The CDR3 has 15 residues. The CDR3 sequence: CASSLVEGAGNEQYF. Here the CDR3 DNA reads TGTGCCAGCAGCTTAGTAGAGGGGGCAGGGAACGAGCAGTACTTC.

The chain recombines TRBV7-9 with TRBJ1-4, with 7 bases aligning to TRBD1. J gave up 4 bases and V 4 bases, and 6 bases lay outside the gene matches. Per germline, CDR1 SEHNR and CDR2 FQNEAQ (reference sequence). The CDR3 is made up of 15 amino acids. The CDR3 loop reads CASSSWTGDNEKLFF. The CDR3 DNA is TGTGCCAGCAGCTCCTGGACAGGCGATAATGAAAAACTGTTTTTT. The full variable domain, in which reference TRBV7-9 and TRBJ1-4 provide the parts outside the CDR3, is DTGVSQNPRHKITKRGQNVTFRCDPISEHNRLYWYRQTLGQGPEFLTYFQNEAQLEKSRLLSDRFSAERPKGSFSTLEIQRTEQGDSAMYLCASSSWTGDNEKLFFGSGTQLSVL.

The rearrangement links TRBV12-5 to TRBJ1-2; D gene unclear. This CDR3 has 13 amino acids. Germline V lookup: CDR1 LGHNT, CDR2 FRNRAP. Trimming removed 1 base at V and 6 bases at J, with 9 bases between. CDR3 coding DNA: TGTGCTAGTGGTTTGGGGGATTATAATGGCTACACCTTC. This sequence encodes CASGLGDYNGYTF.

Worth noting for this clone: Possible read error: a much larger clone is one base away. The CDR3 loop reads CASSSHYEQYF. CDR3 nucleotide sequence: TGTGCCAGCAGTTCCCACTACGAGCAGTACTTC. This chain joins TRBV6-6 and TRBJ2-7; D unclear. Germline loops: CDR1 MNHNY, CDR2 SVGAGI (reference sequence). V shed 4 bases and J shed 3 bases, with 4 bases lying between them. The CDR3 sequence is 11 residues long.

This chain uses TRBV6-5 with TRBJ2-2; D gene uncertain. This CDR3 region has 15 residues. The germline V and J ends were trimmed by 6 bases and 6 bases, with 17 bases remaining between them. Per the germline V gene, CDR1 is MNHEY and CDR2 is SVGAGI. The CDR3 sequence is CASRSFSSGAGELFF. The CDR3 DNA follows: TGTGCCAGCAGATCCTTTAGTTCAGGCGCCGGGGAGCTGTTTTTT.

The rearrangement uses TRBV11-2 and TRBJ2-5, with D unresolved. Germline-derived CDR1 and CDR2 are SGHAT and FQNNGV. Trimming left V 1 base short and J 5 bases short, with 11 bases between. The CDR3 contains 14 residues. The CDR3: CASSLGTQVETQYF. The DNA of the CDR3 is TGTGCCAGCAGCTTAGGAACTCAGGTTGAGACCCAGTACTTC. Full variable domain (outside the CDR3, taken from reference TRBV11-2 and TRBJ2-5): EAGVAQSPRYKIIEKRQSVAFWCNPISGHATLYWYQQILGQGPKLLIQFQNNGVVDDSQLPKDRFSAERLKGVDSTLKIQPAKLEDSAVYLCASSLGTQVETQYFGPGTRLLVL.

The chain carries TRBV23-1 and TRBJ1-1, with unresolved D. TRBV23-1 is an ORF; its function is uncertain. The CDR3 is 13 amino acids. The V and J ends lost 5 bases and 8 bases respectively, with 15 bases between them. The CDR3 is CASSWAGDKEAFF. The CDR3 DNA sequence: TGCGCCAGCAGTTGGGCAGGTGATAAGGAAGCTTTCTTT.

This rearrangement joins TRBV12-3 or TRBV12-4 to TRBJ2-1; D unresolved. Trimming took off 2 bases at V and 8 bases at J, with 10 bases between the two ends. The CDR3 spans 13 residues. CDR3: CASSLRQSDEQFF. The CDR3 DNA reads TGTGCCAGCAGTTTACGCCAATCCGATGAGCAGTTCTTC.

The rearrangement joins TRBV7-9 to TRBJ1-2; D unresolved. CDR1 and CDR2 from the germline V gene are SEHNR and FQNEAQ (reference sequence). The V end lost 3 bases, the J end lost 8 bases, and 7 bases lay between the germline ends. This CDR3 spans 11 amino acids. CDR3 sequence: CASSFMEGYTF. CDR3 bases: TGTGCCAGCAGCTTTATGGAGGGCTACACCTTC. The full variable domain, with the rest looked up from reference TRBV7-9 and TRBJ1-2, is DTGVSQNPRHKITKRGQNVTFRCDPISEHNRLYWYRQTLGQGPEFLTYFQNEAQLEKSRLLSDRFSAERPKGSFSTLEIQRTEQGDSAMYLCASSFMEGYTFGSGTRLTVV.

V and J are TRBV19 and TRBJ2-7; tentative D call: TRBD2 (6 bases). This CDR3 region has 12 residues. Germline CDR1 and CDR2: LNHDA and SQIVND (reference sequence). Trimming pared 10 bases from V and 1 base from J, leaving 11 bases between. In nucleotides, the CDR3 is TGTGCCACCTTAGGGAGGTCCTACGAGCAGTACTTC. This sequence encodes CATLGRSYEQYF.